Below, one TCR beta chain is given with its context. The antigen is undetermined. The data stem from a study of T cell repertoires in cytomegalovirus infection. Study-level information: Alongside well-studied HLA-B-restricted CMV epitopes, recently identified HLA-C-restricted CMV epitopes were also used. CMV infection plus the matching HLA type was flagged by public TCR beta signatures. Notes on the study in general: Carriage of CMV together with the relevant HLA was identifiable through cumulative public TCR beta family frequency. HLA-C-restricted CMV clonotypes gave the most frequent clonotype in two of eight donors.

TCRdb passed the reads through MiXCR, listing each CDR3 protein once. The data show some 500,000 distinct CDR3 sequences, with roughly a third seen just once and roughly 15% held by the top ten. Germline V gene lookup returns CDR1 SGHAT and CDR2 FQNNGV. The CDR3 covers 15 residues. With 1 base removed from V and 4 bases from J, the gap between germline ends came to 10 bases. The clonotype comes from a human donor in good health (CMV status not recorded). Some clones in this sample may be carry-over from other donors' samples. The chain employs TRBV11-2 and TRBJ2-2; perhaps TRBD1 as D (5 bases). Sequencing was performed on cultured PBMCs, taken from culture after CMV antigen stimulation. CDR3 protein: CASSLVLGATGELFF. The CDR3 region has the DNA TGTGCCAGCAGCTTAGTCCTAGGGGCCACCGGGGAGCTGTTTTTT.